This TCR beta chain was sequenced in a study of blood T cells in healthy people across ages. This clonotype has a handful of counts. The junction had 8 bases not matched to a gene; V was cut back by 5 bases and J by 7 bases. This CDR3 comprises 14 residues. From germline, CDR1 is KGHSH and CDR2 LQKENI. It was with a sample-barcoded 5' primer and a J-beta primer mix that a second PCR of roughly 7 to 12 cycles was run. MiXCR, applied by TCRdb to the 5' RACE reads, yields one record per CDR3 protein. The sample has about 780,000 distinct CDR3 sequences, less than 60% seen once. This chain uses TRBV18 with TRBJ2-1, with 7 bases identical to TRBD1. The receptor was derived from an older man in good health. Sequencing used blood. CDR3 sequence: CASSARTGRNEQFF. The CDR3 DNA reads as TGTGCCAGCTCAGCAAGGACAGGCAGGAATGAGCAGTTCTTC.